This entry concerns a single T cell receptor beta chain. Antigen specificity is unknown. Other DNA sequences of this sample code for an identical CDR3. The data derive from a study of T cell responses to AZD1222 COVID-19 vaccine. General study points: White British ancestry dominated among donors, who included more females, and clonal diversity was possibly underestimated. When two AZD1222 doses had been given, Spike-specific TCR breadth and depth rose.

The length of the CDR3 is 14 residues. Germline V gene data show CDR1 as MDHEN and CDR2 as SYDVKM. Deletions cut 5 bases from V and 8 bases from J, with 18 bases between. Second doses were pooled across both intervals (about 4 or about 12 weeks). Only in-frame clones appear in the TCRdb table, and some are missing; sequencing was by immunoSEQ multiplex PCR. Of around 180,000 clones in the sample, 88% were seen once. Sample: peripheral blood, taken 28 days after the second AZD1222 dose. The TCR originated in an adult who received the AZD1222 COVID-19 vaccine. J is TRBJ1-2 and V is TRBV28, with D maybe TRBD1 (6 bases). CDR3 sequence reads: CASSRRRGAGGYTF. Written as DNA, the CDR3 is TGTGCCAGCAGTCGGAGGCGGGGGGCGGGGGGCTACACCTTC.